The T cell receptor (beta chain) under discussion was sequenced for a study of shared clonotypes between healthy human individuals. Broader study findings: Read depth was anticipated to influence clonotype sharing among donors. Larger estimated richness was generally recorded for naive subsets relative to memory subsets.

In regard to this clone: Its specificity is not known. In the same sample, other DNA sequences code for this CDR3.

Germline assignment: CDR1 SGDLS and CDR2 YYNGEE. V dropped 7 bases and J dropped 0 bases, with 8 bases sitting between them. The CDR3 extends over 13 amino acids. The assay was run at deep level. TCRdb's copy holds only in-frame clones and misses some; the assay was immunoSEQ multiplex PCR. The table includes 1,100,000 or so clones, roughly 74% detected once. Sequenced: memory CD4+ T cells from PBMCs. Subset specified: CD45RA-negative fraction. The rearrangement uses TRBV9 and TRBJ2-1; D gene unclear. The TCR comes from a man aged 18 to 29 in good health. Some clones in this sample may be carry-over from other donors' samples. CDR3: CASSGSSYNEQFF. CDR3 coding DNA: TGTGCCAGCTCAGGCAGCTCCTACAATGAGCAGTTCTTC.